One and the same sample provided the 4 T cell receptor beta chains below, sequenced in a study of cytomegalovirus exposure and HLA in healthy donors. A multiplex PCR was run with 60 Vbeta primers and 13 Jbeta primers. Produced via immunoSEQ multiplex PCR; TCRdb's table is partial and in-frame only. The sample holds some 120,000 clones, around 80% seen once. The sample comprised PBMCs. The source of these receptors is a man between 18 and 29 years old in good health and CMV-seronegative.

This clone was found a few times. The J gene is TRBJ2-7, the V gene TRBV6-5; 8 bases align to TRBD1. With V trimmed by 5 bases and J by 6 bases, 3 bases remained unmatched. Germline V gene lookup returns CDR1 MNHEY and CDR2 SVGAGI. The CDR3 runs to 12 residues. Written as DNA, the CDR3 is TGTGCCAGCAGTGCCGGGACAGGCGAGCAGTACGTC. Translation gives CASSAGTGEQYV.

A single count supports this clone. The chain joins TRBV5-1 to TRBJ1-1; D call uncertain. Germline V gives CDR1 SGHRS, CDR2 YFSETQ. The CDR3 consists of 14 residues. V lost 0 bases, J lost 8 bases, and 14 bases lay in between. This CDR3 is CASSLVHGKKEAFF. CDR3 in DNA: TGCGCCAGCAGCTTGGTCCACGGGAAGAAGGAAGCTTTCTTT.

The V gene is TRBV7-2, the J gene TRBJ1-1; D not certain. The V end lost 1 base, the J end lost 0 bases, and 9 bases lay between the germline ends. The CDR3 is 15 residues long. Germline-derived CDR1 and CDR2 are SGHTA and FQGNSA. The CDR3 reads CASSLVGSMNTEAFF. CDR3 coding DNA: TGTGCCAGCAGCTTAGTGGGCAGTATGAACACTGAAGCTTTCTTT.

The chain couples TRBV6-1 to TRBJ2-5, with 8 bases identical to TRBD2. Trimming removed 8 bases from V and 9 bases from J; junction bases left unmatched: 14. Germline CDR1 and CDR2: MNHNS and SASEGT. The CDR3 consists of 14 residues. In DNA, the CDR3 is TGTGCCAGCCAACTAGCGGTATTAGTCGAGGCCCAGTACTTC. It encodes CASQLAVLVEAQYF.